This passage covers 14 T cell receptor beta chains from one sample sequenced in a study of lymphopenia after photon versus proton radiotherapy. Here immunoSEQ multiplex PCR was the method, and the copy in TCRdb shows in-frame clones only, minus some. This table has tens of thousands of clones, 85% appearing once. The sample consisted of peripheral blood, taken from a patient treated with photon-based radiotherapy. The receptors stem from a man between 60 and 75 years old with pancreatic cancer.

The chain has TRBV2 and TRBJ2-1; D is unclear. The CDR3 sequence is 12 residues long. Germline assignment: CDR1 SNHLY and CDR2 FYNNEI. V lost 1 base and J lost 4, with 2 bases in between. This CDR3 is CASSEVYNEQFF. For the CDR3, the DNA is TGTGCCAGCAGTGAAGTATACAATGAGCAGTTCTTC.

V usage is TRBV7-3 and J usage is TRBJ1-1, with D uncertain. Germline values: CDR1 SGHTA, CDR2 FQGTGA. V was trimmed by 2 bases and J by 0 bases, leaving 4 bases between them. CDR3 length: 13 amino acids. This CDR3 is CASSLLMNTEAFF. For the CDR3, the DNA is TGTGCCAGCAGCTTACTCATGAACACTGAAGCTTTCTTT.

The genes are TRBV5-4 and TRBJ1-2; D unresolved. V was shortened by 0 bases and J by 5 bases, with 8 bases between the two germline ends. The germline CDR1 and CDR2 sequences are SGHNT and YYREEE (reference sequence). CDR3 size: 13 residues. CDR3 loop: CASSLAQIYGYTF. CDR3 nucleotide sequence: TGTGCCAGCAGCTTGGCCCAGATTTATGGCTACACCTTC.

This rearrangement joins TRBV5-4 to TRBJ2-1; a possible D gene is TRBD1 (6 bases). Per the germline V gene, CDR1 is SGHNT and CDR2 is YYREEE (reference sequence). The CDR3 covers 16 residues. V lost 4 bases to trimming and J lost 3 bases, with 17 bases between them. CDR3 nucleotides: TGTGCCAGCAGCGAGAATAGGGGGAGCCACTACAATGAGCAGTTCTTC. Translating gives CASSENRGSHYNEQFF.

J is TRBJ2-1 and V is TRBV9, with 10 bases aligning to TRBD2. The CDR3 is made up of 13 amino acids. Germline V gives CDR1 SGDLS, CDR2 YYNGEE. With 8 bases clipped from V and 10 bases from J, the junction kept 9 bases outside the gene matches. CDR3 sequence (DNA): TGTGCCAGTGGAGCGGGGGGGCCGAGGGAGCAGTTCTTC. Its translation is CASGAGGPREQFF.

V and J are TRBV5-1 and TRBJ1-3; D unresolved. V shed 4 bases and J shed 0 bases, with 8 bases lying between them. The CDR3 extends over 14 amino acids. Germline loops: CDR1 SGHRS, CDR2 YFSETQ. This CDR3 is CASSQSDSGNTIYF. The CDR3 DNA is TGCGCCAGCAGCCAGTCAGACTCTGGAAACACCATATATTTT. The full variable domain, its missing parts supplied by reference TRBV5-1 and TRBJ1-3, is KAGVTQTPRYLIKTRGQQVTLSCSPISGHRSVSWYQQTPGQGLQFLFEYFSETQRNKGNFPGRFSGRQFSNSRSEMNVSTLELGDSALYLCASSQSDSGNTIYFGEGSWLTVV.

The genes are TRBV19 and TRBJ2-5; D is possibly TRBD1 or TRBD2 (5 bases each). Germline V gives CDR1 LNHDA, CDR2 SQIVND (reference sequence). This CDR3 has 13 amino acids. The V end lost 2 bases, the J end lost 2 bases, and 6 bases lay between the germline ends. The CDR3 nucleotides read TGTGCCAGTAGTATATGGGGGCAAGAGACCCAGTACTTC. Amino acids: CASSIWGQETQYF.

The chain uses TRBV10-3 and TRBJ1-2, with D maybe TRBD1 (5 bases). V shed 6 bases and J shed 13 bases, with 15 bases lying between them. Germline loops: CDR1 ENHRY, CDR2 SYGVKD. The CDR3 spans 11 residues. CDR3: CAIRGTADATF. CDR3 DNA sequence: TGTGCCATCAGGGGGACGGCGGACGCCACCTTC.

V gene TRBV27 combines with J gene TRBJ1-3; 7 bases agree with TRBD1. The germline CDR1 and CDR2 sequences are MNHEY and SMNVEV (reference sequence). This CDR3 has 14 amino acids. Unmatched junction bases numbered 5, after V lost 7 bases and J lost 2 bases. The CDR3 loop reads CASMTGNPGNTIYF. The CDR3 DNA reads as TGTGCCAGCATGACAGGGAACCCTGGAAACACCATATATTTT.

The rearrangement uses TRBV6-6 and TRBJ2-3, with D hard to call. Trimming removed 5 bases from V and 4 bases from J, with 1 base in between. The CDR3 has 10 residues. Germline V lookup: CDR1 MNHNY, CDR2 SVGAGI (reference sequence). In nucleotides, the CDR3 is TGTGCCAGCAGTGCAGATACGCAGTATTTT. This gives the protein CASSADTQYF.

This rearrangement joins TRBV4-2 to TRBJ1-4; no clear D. V lost 0 bases and J 0 bases, leaving 5 bases between the germline ends. This CDR3 is built from 15 residues. Germline CDR1 is LGHNA and CDR2 is YNFKEQ. CDR3 nucleotides: TGTGCCAGCAGCCAAGACGGAGCAACTAATGAAAAACTGTTTTTT. Its translation: CASSQDGATNEKLFF.

This chain connects TRBV7-9 to TRBJ1-5, with D perhaps TRBD1 (6 bases). This CDR3 is 15 amino acids long. V was pared by 5 bases and J by 3 bases, with 14 bases between. From germline, CDR1 is SEHNR and CDR2 FQNEAQ (reference sequence). The CDR3 DNA is TGTGCCAGCAGCCAAGAGGGGGTAAACAATCAGCCCCAGCATTTT. Translating it yields CASSQEGVNNQPQHF.

This clone was detected a few times. The rearrangement joins TRBV6-5 to TRBJ1-1, with D tentatively TRBD1 (5 bases). V lost 2 bases and J 0 bases, leaving 13 bases between the germline ends. CDR3 length: 16 amino acids. Per the germline V gene, CDR1 is MNHEY and CDR2 is SVGAGI. DNA of the CDR3: TGTGCCAGCAGTTACACCGCTGGGGCGGTGAACACTGAAGCTTTCTTT. Protein sequence: CASSYTAGAVNTEAFF.

The chain joins TRBV5-1 to TRBJ1-6, with D maybe TRBD1 (6 bases). There are 13 residues in the CDR3. The germline CDR1 and CDR2 sequences are SGHRS and YFSETQ. Trimming took 1 base from V and 7 from J, leaving 6 bases between them. CDR3 protein: CASSLTGNSPLHF. CDR3 coding DNA: TGCGCCAGCAGCTTGACAGGGAATTCACCCCTCCACTTT.